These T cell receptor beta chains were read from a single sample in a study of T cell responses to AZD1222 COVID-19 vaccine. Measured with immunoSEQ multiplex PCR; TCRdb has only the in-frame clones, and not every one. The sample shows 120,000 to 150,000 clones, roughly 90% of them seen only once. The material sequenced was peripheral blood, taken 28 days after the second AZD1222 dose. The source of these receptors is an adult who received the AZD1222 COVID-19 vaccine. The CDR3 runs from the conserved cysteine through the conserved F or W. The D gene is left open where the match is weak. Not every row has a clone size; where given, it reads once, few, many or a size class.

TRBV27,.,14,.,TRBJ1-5,TGTGCCAGCAGTTTACGGGGTCGGGAACAGCCCCAGCATTTT,CASSLRGREQPQHF
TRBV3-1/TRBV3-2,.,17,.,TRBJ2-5,TGTGCCAGCCGCCAATCGGCATCGGGGATCCTCAAGGAGACCCAGTACTTC,CASRQSASGILKETQYF
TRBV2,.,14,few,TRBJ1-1,TGTGCCAGCATCCCAACCCCTAGGGGCACTGAAGCTTTCTTT,CASIPTPRGTEAFF
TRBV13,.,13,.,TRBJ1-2,TGTGCCAGCAGCACCGGGACCTATCGAGGCTACACCTTC,CASSTGTYRGYTF
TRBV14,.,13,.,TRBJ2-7,TGTGCCAGCAGCCACGATGTTTCCTACGAGCAGTACTTC,CASSHDVSYEQYF
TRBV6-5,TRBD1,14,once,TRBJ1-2,TGTGCCAGCAGAACAGGGGGATCAAACTATGGCTACACCTTC,CASRTGGSNYGYTF
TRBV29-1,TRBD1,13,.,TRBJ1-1,TGCAGCGTTGAACGGACAGGGAAAACTGAAGCTTTCTTT,CSVERTGKTEAFF
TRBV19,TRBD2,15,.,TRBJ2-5,TGTGCCAGTAGTACGGGACTAGCGGGCCAAGAGACCCAGTACTTC,CASSTGLAGQETQYF
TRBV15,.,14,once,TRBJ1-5,TGTGCCACCAGCAGAAGCTTCGGCAATCAGCCCCAGCATTTT,CATSRSFGNQPQHF
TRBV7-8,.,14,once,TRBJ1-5,TGTGCCAGCAGCTCGGCCCGAGGGGCTCAGCCCCAGCATTTT,CASSSARGAQPQHF
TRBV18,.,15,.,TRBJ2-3,TGTGCCAGCTCACCACTGCGAATCGTAACAGATACGCAGTATTTT,CASSPLRIVTDTQYF
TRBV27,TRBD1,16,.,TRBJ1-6,TGTGCCAGCAGTTTTAGGGGACAGGGGTCTCATCCACCCCTCCACTTT,CASSFRGQGSHPPLHF
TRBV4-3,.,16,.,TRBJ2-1,TGCGCCAGCAGCCAAGATCCCAGCGGAATCTACAATGAGCAGTTCTTC,CASSQDPSGIYNEQFF
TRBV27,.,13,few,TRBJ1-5,TGTGCCAGCAGTCTCTACGTGGGGAAGCCCCAGCATTTT,CASSLYVGKPQHF
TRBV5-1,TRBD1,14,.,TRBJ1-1,TGCGCCAGCAGCCCACTAACAGGGGGCAGTGAAGCTTTCTTT,CASSPLTGGSEAFF
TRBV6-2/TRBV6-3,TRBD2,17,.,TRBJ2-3,TGTGCCAGCAGTTACTCACCTAGCGGGAGCGGCCCAGATACGCAGTATTTT,CASSYSPSGSGPDTQYF
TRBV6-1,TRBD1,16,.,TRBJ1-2,TGTGCCAGCAGTGAAGGGAACAGGGGGCGTGACTATGGCTACACCTTC,CASSEGNRGRDYGYTF
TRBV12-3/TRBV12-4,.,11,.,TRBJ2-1,TGTGCCAGCAGTTTAGGGAATGAGCAGTTCTTC,CASSLGNEQFF
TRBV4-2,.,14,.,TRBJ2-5,TGTGCCAGCAGCCAAGAAGGGGTTCGAGAGACCCAGTACTTC,CASSQEGVRETQYF
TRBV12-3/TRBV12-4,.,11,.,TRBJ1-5,TGTGCCAGCAGTGATGGTCAGCCCCAGCATTTT,CASSDGQPQHF
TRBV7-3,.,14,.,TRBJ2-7,TGTGCCAGCAGCCCGTGGGACCAGGAATACGAGCAGTACTTC,CASSPWDQEYEQYF
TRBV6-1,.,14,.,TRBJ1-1,TGTGCCAGCAGTGAACACAGAGGCGACGCTGAAGCTTTCTTT,CASSEHRGDAEAFF
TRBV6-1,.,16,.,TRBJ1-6,TGTGCCAGCAGTGGCGGTTTAGAACAGGCGGATGGAAGCCTCCACTTT,CASSGGLEQADGSLHF
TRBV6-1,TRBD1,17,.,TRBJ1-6,TGTGCCAGCAGTGAAAGAGGAGGGACAGGCGGCAATTCACCCCTCCACTTT,CASSERGGTGGNSPLHF
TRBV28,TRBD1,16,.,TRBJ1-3,TGTGCCAGCAGTTTGGGGACAGGCCGCTCTGGAAACACCATATATTTT,CASSLGTGRSGNTIYF
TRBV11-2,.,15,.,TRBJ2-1,TGTGCCAGCAGCTTAGCCGGGGAGAGCTACAATGAGCAGTTCTTC,CASSLAGESYNEQFF
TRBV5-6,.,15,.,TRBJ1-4,TGTGCCAGCAGCTTGACCCGAGGCAGTAATGAAAAACTGTTTTTT,CASSLTRGSNEKLFF
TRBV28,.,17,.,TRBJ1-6,TGTGCCAGCAGTTTTCGACAGACCGAGGCCTATAATTCACCCCTCCACTTT,CASSFRQTEAYNSPLHF
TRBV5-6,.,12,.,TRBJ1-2,TGTGCCAGCAGCTTGCGAGGGCGTGGCTACACCTTC,CASSLRGRGYTF
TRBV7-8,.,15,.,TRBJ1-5,TGTGCCAGCAGCTTAGGTCGGCCTATTAATCAGCCCCAGCATTTT,CASSLGRPINQPQHF
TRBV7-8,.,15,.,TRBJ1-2,TGTGCCAGCAGCTTAACCCAGGGTATAAACTATGGCTACACCTTC,CASSLTQGINYGYTF
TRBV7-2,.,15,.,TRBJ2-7,TGTGCCAGCAGCTTAGTTGCAGGGTATTACAACGAGCAGTACTTC,CASSLVAGYYNEQYF
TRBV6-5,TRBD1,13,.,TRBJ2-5,TGTGCCAGCAGGAGGGACAGTCTACAGACCCAGTACTTC,CASRRDSLQTQYF
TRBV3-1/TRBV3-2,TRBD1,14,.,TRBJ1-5,TGTGCCAGCAGCCCGTGGACAGGGGTTCAACCCCAGCATTTT,CASSPWTGVQPQHF
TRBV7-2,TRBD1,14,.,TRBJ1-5,TGTGCCAGCAGACAGGACAGGGCCAATCAGCCCCAGCATTTT,CASRQDRANQPQHF
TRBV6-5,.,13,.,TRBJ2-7,TGTGCCAGCACCCTGCTAGGCGGTTTTGAGCAGTACTTC,CASTLLGGFEQYF
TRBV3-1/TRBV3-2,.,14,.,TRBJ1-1,TGTGCCAGCAGCCACCTCCGGCAGAACACTGAAGCTTTCTTT,CASSHLRQNTEAFF
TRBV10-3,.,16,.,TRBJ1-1,TGTGCCATCAGTGCGCGTTCAGGCGGGGGTAATACTGAAGCTTTCTTT,CAISARSGGGNTEAFF
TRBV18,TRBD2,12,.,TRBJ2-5,TGTGCCAGCTCACCCGGGAGGGAGGCAAAGTACTTC,CASSPGREAKYF
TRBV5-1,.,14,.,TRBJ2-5,TGCGCCAGCAGCCTCGCCGGGGGACAAGAGACCCAGTACTTC,CASSLAGGQETQYF
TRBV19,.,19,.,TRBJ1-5,TGTGCCAGTAGCTTCCGGGGACAAAGAGGGGGAGTTCGCAATCAGCCCCAGCATTTT,CASSFRGQRGGVRNQPQHF
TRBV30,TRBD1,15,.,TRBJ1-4,TGTGCCTGGAGTGTACGGGGACAGGTAGTTGAAAAACTGTTTTTT,CAWSVRGQVVEKLFF
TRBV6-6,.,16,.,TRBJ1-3,TGTGCCAGCACCGACTTTACGGCTGGGTTAGGAAACACCATATATTTT,CASTDFTAGLGNTIYF
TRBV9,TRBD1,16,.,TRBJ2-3,TGTGCCAGCAGCGTTCGGGACAGAGGACTTATAGATACGCAGTATTTT,CASSVRDRGLIDTQYF
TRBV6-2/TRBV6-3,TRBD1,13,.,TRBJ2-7,TGTGCCAGCAGTTGGACAGGCCTTTACGAGCAGTACTTC,CASSWTGLYEQYF
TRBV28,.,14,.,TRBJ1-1,TGTGCCAGCCCCCCCGGGCAGGAGAACACTGAAGCTTTCTTT,CASPPGQENTEAFF
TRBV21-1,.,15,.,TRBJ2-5,TGTGCCAGCAGCTCTCAACCGGGACGCCAAGAGACCCAGTACTTC,CASSSQPGRQETQYF
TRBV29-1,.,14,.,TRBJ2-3,TGCAGCACCAGTGGGGGCGGGATAACAGATACGCAGTATTTT,CSTSGGGITDTQYF
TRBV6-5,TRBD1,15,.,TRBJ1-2,TGTGCCAGCAGTTACGATCCGGGACAGGGGGGCGGCTACACCTTC,CASSYDPGQGGGYTF
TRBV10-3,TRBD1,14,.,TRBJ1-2,TGTGCCATCAAACCGGGACAGGGACTATTTGGCTACACCTTC,CAIKPGQGLFGYTF
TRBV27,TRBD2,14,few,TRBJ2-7,TGTGCCAGCAGTTTAGGGACTAGCGCCTACGAGCAGTACTTC,CASSLGTSAYEQYF
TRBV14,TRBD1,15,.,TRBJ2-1,TGTGCCAGCAGCCAAGTGACAGGGTACTACAATGAGCAGTTCTTC,CASSQVTGYYNEQFF